Following are 30 T cell receptor beta chains from one sample sequenced in a study of blood T cells in healthy people across ages. Through a sample-barcoded 5' primer and a J-beta primer mix, a second PCR was run for roughly 6 to 12 cycles. Each CDR3 protein is one row after TCRdb ran MiXCR on the 5' RACE reads. The sample contains around 1,000,000 distinct CDR3 sequences, almost 25% of which appear only once. This sample was shared with a second study, whose subject was T cells of mothers and their children.

Sequencing used blood. The receptors were sampled from a girl aged 2 to 10 in good health.

The table lists this clonotype with a few counts. The chain couples TRBV9 to TRBJ2-6, with D perhaps TRBD2 (5 bases). The length of the CDR3 is 19 residues. Germline loops: CDR1 SGDLS, CDR2 YYNGEE. V was clipped by 3 bases and J by 0 bases, with 19 bases between them. The CDR3 loop is CASSEVKKSGISGANVLTF. The CDR3 DNA follows: TGTGCCAGCAGCGAAGTAAAAAAATCCGGGATCTCTGGGGCCAACGTCCTGACTTTC.

The sample holds a few counts of this clonotype. The chain recombines TRBV5-1 with TRBJ2-5; perhaps TRBD1 as D (6 bases). The germline V and J ends were trimmed by 0 bases and 4 bases, with 16 bases remaining between them. CDR1 and CDR2 from the germline V gene are SGHRS and YFSETQ. The CDR3 has 16 amino acids. The DNA for the CDR3 is TGCGCCAGCAGCTTGGCCGAGCAGGGGTTTGGAGAGACCCAGTACTTC. This encodes CASSLAEQGFGETQYF.

The chain couples TRBV2 to TRBJ1-5; TRBD1 matches 9 bases. The CDR3 runs to 15 residues. With V trimmed by 6 bases and J by 4 bases, 7 bases remained unmatched. CDR1 is SNHLY, CDR2 FYNNEI, per germline. CDR3 residues: CASRGTGSPNQPQHF. The CDR3 DNA reads as TGTGCCAGCAGAGGGACAGGGTCACCAAATCAGCCCCAGCATTTT.

The chain is built from TRBV7-2 and TRBJ2-5, with D perhaps TRBD2 (6 bases). Trimming took 2 bases from V and 2 from J, leaving 9 bases between them. This CDR3 has 14 residues. From germline, CDR1 is SGHTA and CDR2 FQGNSA. This chain's CDR3 is CASSLYAGQETQYF. As DNA, the CDR3 is TGTGCCAGCAGCTTATATGCGGGACAAGAGACCCAGTACTTC.

This clonotype was observed a handful of times. CDR3 in DNA: TGTGCCAGCAGCAGATTCGACAGAACCTACGAGCAGTACTTC. Translated, it gives CASSRFDRTYEQYF. The genes are TRBV7-2 and TRBJ2-5; a possible D gene is TRBD1 (5 bases). The J call is in doubt because the DNA end fits TRBJ2-7 better. Germline loops: CDR1 SGHTA, CDR2 FQGNSA. The CDR3 runs 14 residues.

Many counts were recorded for this clonotype. CDR3 amino acids: CSVAGRASGNTIYF. The CDR3 DNA reads as TGCAGCGTAGCCGGACGGGCCTCTGGAAACACCATATATTTT. The chain couples TRBV29-1 to TRBJ1-3; D gene uncertain. The CDR3 covers 14 residues. V gave up 6 bases and J gave up 0 bases, with 12 bases separating them. CDR1 is SQVTM, CDR2 ANQGSEA, per germline.

This clonotype occurred a few times. The V and J genes are TRBV7-2 and TRBJ1-1; D gene uncertain. CDR3 length: 14 residues. V was trimmed by 5 bases and J by 1 base, leaving 11 bases between them. CDR1 and CDR2 from the germline V gene are SGHTA and FQGNSA. CDR3 residues: CASSALRTNTEAFF. DNA for the CDR3: TGTGCCAGCAGCGCACTCCGAACGAACACTGAAGCTTTCTTT. Full variable domain (missing parts from reference TRBV7-2 and TRBJ1-1): GAGVSQSPSNKVTEKGKDVELRCDPISGHTALYWYRQSLGQGLEFLIYFQGNSAPDKSGLPSDRFSAERTGGSVSTLTIQRTQQEDSAVYLCASSALRTNTEAFFGQGTRLTVV.

This clonotype showed up just a few times. V usage is TRBV12-3 or TRBV12-4 and J usage is TRBJ2-5; no clear D. Deletions cut 3 bases from V and 1 base from J, with 18 bases between. This CDR3 is built from 17 residues. The DNA of the CDR3 is TGTGCCAGCAGTTTTCCCCCTCGGGCAGCCTCCCAAGAGACCCAGTACTTC. It yields the protein CASSFPPRAASQETQYF.

The chain has TRBV28 and TRBJ2-5; 14 bases match TRBD2. The J call is in doubt because the DNA end fits TRBJ2-7 better. The CDR3 spans 17 residues. CDR1 is MDHEN and CDR2 is SYDVKM in the germline V gene. This CDR3 is CASSLSGTSGSLGEQYF. The CDR3 DNA reads as TGTGCCAGCAGTTTGTCAGGGACTAGCGGGAGCTTAGGCGAGCAGTACTTC.

A few counts support this clonotype. The chain employs TRBV29-1 and TRBJ1-2; D is possibly TRBD1 (5 bases). The CDR3 totals 13 residues. V dropped 5 bases and J dropped 8 bases, with 18 bases sitting between them. Germline lookup yields CDR1 SQVTM and CDR2 ANQGSEA. The CDR3 DNA reads TGCAGCGTTTCCGTGACAGTATTCGGAGGCTACACCTTC. Translating gives CSVSVTVFGGYTF.

V usage is TRBV29-1 and J usage is TRBJ1-1; D is unclear. With 1 base removed from V and 9 bases from J, the gap between germline ends came to 9 bases. CDR3 length: 11 residues. From germline, CDR1 is SQVTM and CDR2 ANQGSEA. The CDR3: CSVEGDFKAFF. Written as DNA, the CDR3 is TGCAGCGTTGAAGGCGACTTTAAAGCTTTCTTT.

This clonotype was recorded a few times. The chain joins TRBV4-1 to TRBJ2-7; D is uncertain. The germline V and J ends were trimmed by 2 bases and 4 bases, with 9 bases remaining between them. Germline values: CDR1 MGHRA, CDR2 YSYEKL. The CDR3 has 13 amino acids. DNA of the CDR3: TGCGCCAGCAGCCAAACTTGGCGATACGAGCAGTACTTC. Protein sequence: CASSQTWRYEQYF.

The V call is TRBV18, the J call TRBJ2-5; D remains ambiguous. Judging by the DNA end, TRBJ2-7 fits better; the J call may be wrong. Germline V gives CDR1 KGHSH, CDR2 LQKENI. This CDR3 contains 16 residues. The CDR3 coding sequence is TGTGCCAGCTCACCCCCACGGGCAGCGCTGTCCTACGAGCAGTACTTC. Its translation: CASSPPRAALSYEQYF.

V usage is TRBV20-1 and J usage is TRBJ2-5, with a weak D call TRBD2 (7 bases). The DNA end favors TRBJ2-7, so the J call may be wrong. Germline V gives CDR1 DFQATT, CDR2 SNEGSKA (reference sequence). The CDR3 extends over 14 amino acids. Written as DNA, the CDR3 is TGCAGTGCCCCACGTTCGGGGGGCACCTACGAGCAGTACTTC. Its protein is CSAPRSGGTYEQYF.

This clonotype was picked up a small number of times. J is TRBJ2-5 and V is TRBV29-1, with 10 nucleotides matching TRBD2. CDR3 length: 14 amino acids. Germline CDR1 is SQVTM and CDR2 is ANQGSEA. V was pared by 3 bases and J by 4 bases, with 5 bases of the junction left unmatched. The CDR3 DNA reads TGCAGCGTTGACCCTAGCGGGAGCAGAGAGACCCAGTACTTC. Protein: CSVDPSGSRETQYF.

The chain links TRBV6-5 to TRBJ2-1, with D tentatively TRBD2 (5 bases). Germline lookup yields CDR1 MNHEY and CDR2 SVGAGI. V lost 0 bases and J lost 2, with 17 bases in between. CDR3 length: 18 amino acids. CDR3 in amino acids: CASSYSRSAGDPYNEQFF. CDR3 sequence (DNA): TGTGCCAGCAGTTACTCGAGATCTGCCGGGGATCCCTACAATGAGCAGTTCTTC.

The rearrangement joins TRBV25-1 to TRBJ1-1, with a possible D match to TRBD1 (6 bases). Trimming stripped 1 base from V and 1 base from J, with 10 bases between. Germline V CDR1 and CDR2: MGHDK, SYGVNS. The CDR3 spans 15 residues. The CDR3 DNA reads as TGTGCCAGCAGTGAATCCGTGACAGGGAACACTGAAGCTTTCTTT. Amino acid sequence: CASSESVTGNTEAFF.

This clonotype came up a few times. The J gene is TRBJ2-1, the V gene TRBV6-2 or TRBV6-3; 8 positions match TRBD1. Germline loops: CDR1 MNHEY, CDR2 SVGEGT. The CDR3 contains 14 residues. Trimming at V came to 4 bases and at J to 3 bases, leaving 2 bases not matched to a gene. In DNA, the CDR3 is TGTGCCAGCAGTTCGGACAGGGTCTACAATGAGCAGTTCTTC. This gives the protein CASSSDRVYNEQFF.

This clonotype showed up just a few times. This chain links TRBV29-1 with TRBJ2-4, with no clear D. Germline assignment: CDR1 SQVTM and CDR2 ANQGSEA. The CDR3 is made up of 12 amino acids. V shed 4 bases and J shed 6 bases, with 10 bases lying between them. DNA of the CDR3: TGCAGCGTTGTATTCGACGGAAACATTCAGTACTTC. Translation gives CSVVFDGNIQYF.

This clonotype showed up just once. The chain joins TRBV5-1 to TRBJ2-1; 7 nucleotides line up with TRBD2. The CDR3 consists of 15 residues. V gave up 0 bases and J gave up 12 bases; unmatched junction bases: 12. Germline CDR1 SGHRS, CDR2 YFSETQ. The CDR3 DNA is TGCGCCAGCAGCTTGGGTCTAGCGGACCGTCGGGTGCAGTTCTTC. Translating it yields CASSLGLADRRVQFF.

This clonotype was recorded a few times. The chain is built from TRBV6-1 and TRBJ1-3; D might be TRBD1 (6 bases). The CDR3 contains 18 residues. Germline-derived CDR1 and CDR2 are MNHNS and SASEGT. The V and J ends lost 4 bases and 3 bases respectively, with 22 bases between them. The CDR3, as DNA: TGTGCCAGCAGTGCACAGGGTTTGGGGGTTTCGGGTGGAAACACCATATATTTT. This translates into CASSAQGLGVSGGNTIYF.

The rearrangement joins TRBV6-6 to TRBJ2-7; possible D gene TRBD2, 6 bases. CDR3 length: 14 residues. V lost 10 bases, J lost 2 bases, and 18 bases lay in between. CDR1 and CDR2 from the germline V gene are MNHNY and SVGAGI (reference sequence). The CDR3: CATENSGLTYEQYF. DNA for the CDR3: TGTGCCACCGAGAACAGTGGACTAACCTACGAGCAGTACTTC.

The genes are TRBV7-9 and TRBJ2-3; possible D gene TRBD2, 5 bases. In germline, CDR1 is SEHNR, CDR2 FQNEAQ (reference sequence). Trimming shortened V by 7 bases and J by 2 bases, and 19 bases separated the two germline ends. The CDR3 runs to 16 residues. CDR3 sequence reads: CASNFLWGEATDTQYF. The CDR3 nucleotides read TGTGCCAGCAACTTCCTTTGGGGAGAGGCCACAGATACGCAGTATTTT. The whole variable domain, filled in from reference TRBV7-9 and TRBJ2-3, reads DTGVSQNPRHKITKRGQNVTFRCDPISEHNRLYWYRQTLGQGPEFLTYFQNEAQLEKSRLLSDRFSAERPKGSFSTLEIQRTEQGDSAMYLCASNFLWGEATDTQYFGPGTRLTVL.

The chain links TRBV20-1 to TRBJ2-5; 11 bases line up with TRBD2. With the DNA end fitting TRBJ2-1 better, the J assignment may be wrong. Germline V CDR1 and CDR2: DFQATT, SNEGSKA (reference sequence). The CDR3 runs to 20 residues. The CDR3 DNA sequence: TGCAGTGCTAGAGATTTCCCCGGTGGGGTAGCGGGGGGGTCTTCCAATGAGCAGTTCTTC. Translating gives CSARDFPGGVAGGSSNEQFF.

The V and J genes are TRBV14 and TRBJ1-4, with D unresolved. The CDR3 contains 15 residues. The ends were cut back, 1 base at V and 5 bases at J, with 11 bases in the middle. CDR1 SGHDN and CDR2 FVKESK come from the germline V gene. CDR3 region: CASSQVKESNEKLFF. Written as DNA, the CDR3 is TGTGCCAGCAGCCAAGTTAAGGAGTCGAATGAAAAACTGTTTTTT.

The CDR3 nucleotides are TGTGCCAGCAGTGAAGTGCAAAGCAATGAGCAGTTCTTC. This sequence encodes CASSEVQSNEQFF. The gene calls are TRBV6-4 and TRBJ2-5, with D unresolved. The last part of the DNA fits TRBJ2-1 better; the J call may be wrong. The V gene's germline CDR1 is MRHNA and CDR2 SNTAGT. This CDR3 is 13 amino acids long.

As for this clonotype: One end of the junction varies from germline; a read error may be responsible. The chain uses TRBV3-1 and TRBJ2-5, with D possibly TRBD1 on 7 matching bases. Per the germline V gene, CDR1 is LGHDT and CDR2 is YNNKEL (reference sequence). The CDR3 loop spans 13 amino acids. The CDR3 spells CASSQRETGKRDF. The CDR3 DNA sequence: TGTGCCAGCAGCCAACGGGAGACAGGGAAAAGGGACTTC.

In this sample, this clonotype turned up a few times. The chain has TRBV7-9 and TRBJ1-1; maybe TRBD1 (5 bases). CDR1 SEHNR and CDR2 FQNEAQ come from the germline V gene (reference sequence). Trimming removed 7 bases from V and 5 bases from J, with 17 bases in between. This CDR3 region has 14 residues. CDR3 nucleotides: TGTGCCAGCACTCCAAACTGGGAGGGGACTGAAGCTTTCTTT. Residues: CASTPNWEGTEAFF.

V is TRBV7-2 and J is TRBJ2-1, with D unresolved. The closer fit of TRBJ2-4 to the DNA end suggests the J call may be wrong. Per the germline V gene, CDR1 is SGHTA and CDR2 is FQGNSA. The CDR3 contains 12 residues. The CDR3: CASSLFLTDQYF. In DNA form, the CDR3 reads TGTGCCAGCAGCTTGTTTTTAACAGATCAGTACTTC.

CDR3 sequence (DNA): TGTGCCATTGGGTGGGAAGCTTTCTTT. Translation gives CAIGWEAFF. The chain joins TRBV12-3 or TRBV12-4 to TRBJ1-1; D is unresolved. The V and J ends lost 10 bases and 8 bases respectively, with 8 bases between them. The CDR3 loop spans 9 amino acids.